These 9 T cell receptor beta chains were all obtained from the same sample, sequenced in a study of blood T cell repertoires in COVID-19. The repertoire was sequenced with immunoSEQ multiplex PCR; TCRdb's copy has only in-frame clones and lacks some. This sample yields fewer than 350,000 clones, of which around 90% are seen a single time; about 1% belongs to the top ten. Sequencing input: PBMCs or T cells enriched from blood (not recorded which). The receptors come from a woman aged 30 to 39 who had recovered from COVID-19.

The V and J genes are TRBV18 and TRBJ1-5; weak D call: TRBD1 (5 bases). This CDR3 comprises 15 residues. Germline CDR1 and CDR2: KGHSH and LQKENI. The germline V and J ends were trimmed by 1 base and 6 bases, with 13 bases remaining between them. This CDR3 reads CASSPLGQGIQPQHF. CDR3 bases: TGTGCCAGCTCACCACTCGGGCAGGGTATTCAGCCCCAGCATTTT.

This clone was found a few times. The chain couples TRBV13 to TRBJ1-6, with D possibly TRBD1 on 6 matching bases. CDR1 PRHDT and CDR2 FYEKMQ come from the germline V gene (reference sequence). Trimming pared 3 bases from V and 7 bases from J, leaving 7 bases between. There are 13 residues in the CDR3. In nucleotides, the CDR3 is TGTGCCAGCAGCTTGGGGACAAATTCACCCCTCCACTTT. It translates to CASSLGTNSPLHF.

This rearrangement joins TRBV19 to TRBJ2-6; perhaps TRBD1 as D (5 bases). The germline CDR1 and CDR2 sequences are LNHDA and SQIVND (reference sequence). The CDR3 spans 16 residues. V shed 5 bases and J shed 2 bases, with 13 bases lying between them. The CDR3 nucleotides read TGTGCCAGTAGTTGGGTGGTAGGGGCTGGGGCCAACGTCCTGACTTTC. This gives the protein CASSWVVGAGANVLTF.

The chain couples TRBV18 to TRBJ1-4; D unresolved. From germline, CDR1 is KGHSH and CDR2 LQKENI. V shed 2 bases and J shed 3 bases, with 10 bases lying between them. The CDR3 totals 15 residues. In nucleotides, the CDR3 is TGTGCCAGCTCACCAGGAACAGCCTCTAATGAAAAACTGTTTTTT. Translating it yields CASSPGTASNEKLFF.

V usage is TRBV18 and J usage is TRBJ2-2; 8 bases fit TRBD1. Losses at the gene ends were 4 bases for V and 5 bases for J; bases not matched to a gene: 12. Germline CDR1 is KGHSH and CDR2 is LQKENI. The CDR3 is 17 amino acids. The chain's CDR3 is CASSRLHSGGGTGELFF. The CDR3 nucleotides are TGTGCCAGCTCACGACTACATTCAGGGGGCGGTACCGGGGAGCTGTTTTTT.

The chain has TRBV30 and TRBJ1-2, with 9 bases fitting TRBD1. Trimming at V came to 2 bases and at J to 4 bases, leaving 8 bases not matched to a gene. The germline V gene has CDR1 GTSNPN and CDR2 SVGIG (reference sequence). The CDR3 totals 15 residues. This CDR3 is CAWSKEGQGGYGYTF. DNA of the CDR3: TGTGCCTGGAGTAAGGAGGGACAGGGAGGCTATGGCTACACCTTC.

This chain connects TRBV5-8 to TRBJ2-7; 7 bases fit TRBD1. With 2 bases clipped from V and 5 bases from J, the junction kept 4 bases outside the gene matches. This CDR3 has 13 amino acids. CDR1 and CDR2 from the germline V gene are SGHTS and YDEGEE. CDR3 protein: CASSLEGANEQYF. For the CDR3, the DNA is TGTGCCAGCAGCTTAGAGGGGGCAAACGAGCAGTACTTC. The variable domain in full, with the rest retrieved from reference TRBV5-8 and TRBJ2-7, is EAGVTQSPTHLIKTRGQQATLRCSPISGHTSVYWYQQALGLGLQFLLWYDEGEERNRGNFPPRFSGRQFPNYSSELNVNALELEDSALYLCASSLEGANEQYFGPGTRLTVT.

V gene TRBV11-3 combines with J gene TRBJ2-1; 11 nucleotides align to TRBD2. This CDR3 is 19 amino acids long. J gave up 5 bases and V 0 bases, and 12 bases lay outside the gene matches. Germline CDR1 SGHNT, CDR2 YENEEA. Here the CDR3 DNA reads TGTGCCAGCAGCTTAGACCCTTCTAGCGGGGGGAATAAGAACAATGAGCAGTTCTTC. Residues: CASSLDPSSGGNKNNEQFF.

J is TRBJ2-5 and V is TRBV7-9; TRBD2 agrees at 7 bases. CDR1 and CDR2 from the germline V gene are SEHNR and FQNEAQ (reference sequence). The V and J ends lost 9 bases and 3 bases, in that order; junction bases with no gene match: 7. CDR3 length: 13 residues. Here the CDR3 DNA reads TGTGCCAGTACCAAGAGCGGGGAAGAGACCCAGTACTTC. Translation: CASTKSGEETQYF.